One sample yielded the 19 T cell receptor beta chains listed below, sequenced in a study of OX40 agonist ivuxolimab in advanced cancers. Produced via immunoSEQ multiplex PCR; TCRdb's table is partial and in-frame only. In the table there are approximately 50,000 clones, approximately 84% of which are singletons. The specimen was CD4+ or CD8+ T cells sorted from blood, collected in a trial of the OX40 agonist ivuxolimab. These receptors originate from an adult with an advanced solid tumor such as melanoma, head and neck, liver or kidney cancer.

This clone appeared a few times. The gene calls are TRBV19 and TRBJ1-2; TRBD1 matches at 9 bases. The CDR3 has 15 amino acids. V lost 4 bases and J lost 4; bases outside the gene matches: 7. Germline V lookup: CDR1 LNHDA, CDR2 SQIVND (reference sequence). CDR3 loop: CASSTSGQGTYGYTF. The CDR3 nucleotides are TGTGCCAGTAGTACCTCGGGACAGGGCACCTATGGCTACACCTTC.

The chain carries TRBV5-1 and TRBJ1-2; unclear D gene. V was cut by 0 bases and J by 3 bases, with 9 bases left in between. Germline CDR1 SGHRS, CDR2 YFSETQ. The CDR3 extends over 14 amino acids. The CDR3 nucleotides are TGCGCCAGCAGCTTGGGTTCCAGCTACTATGGCTACACCTTC. This translates into CASSLGSSYYGYTF.

This clone showed up just a few times. The chain recombines TRBV27 with TRBJ1-3; D gene ambiguous. Trimming left V 7 bases short and J 0 bases short, with 19 bases between. Germline CDR1 and CDR2: MNHEY and SMNVEV (reference sequence). The CDR3 consists of 17 residues. The CDR3 region has the DNA TGTGCCAGCAAACCCAGGCCCAGCGAAAACTCTGGAAACACCATATATTTT. It encodes CASKPRPSENSGNTIYF.

The sample holds a few counts of this clone. The J gene is TRBJ2-4, the V gene TRBV11-2; TRBD1 or TRBD2 may be the D gene (7 bases each). Per germline, CDR1 SGHAT and CDR2 FQNNGV. V was clipped by 1 base and J by 3 bases, with 19 bases between them. This CDR3 comprises 18 residues. For the CDR3, the DNA is TGTGCCAGCAGCTTAGTAGGGAGGGGGCGCTTCGGCAAAAACATTCAGTACTTC. Translated: CASSLVGRGRFGKNIQYF.

This clone was recorded once. This same CDR3 is encoded by further DNA sequences in the sample. V and J are TRBV10-1 and TRBJ2-2, with 9 bases matching TRBD1. This CDR3 has 17 residues. V was clipped by 0 bases and J by 0 bases; unmatched bases: 2. Germline-derived CDR1 and CDR2 are WNHNN and SYGVQD (reference sequence). The CDR3 DNA reads as TGCGCCAGCAGTGAGTCCGGACAGGGGACGAACACCGGGGAGCTGTTTTTT. As protein: CASSESGQGTNTGELFF.

This clone was seen a few times. The chain carries TRBV5-6 and TRBJ2-7; D may correspond to TRBD1 or TRBD2 (7 bases each). The CDR3 spans 16 residues. Trimming removed 4 bases at V and 2 bases at J, with 19 bases between. The germline CDR1 and CDR2 sequences are SGHDT and YYEEEE. CDR3 sequence reads: CASSPQAGGRAYEQYF. The CDR3 DNA reads TGTGCCAGCAGCCCGCAGGCAGGGGGGAGGGCCTACGAGCAGTACTTC.

The chain uses TRBV30 and TRBJ2-3; no firm D call. This CDR3 is 14 amino acids long. The germline CDR1 and CDR2 sequences are GTSNPN and SVGIG (reference sequence). V lost 1 base and J lost 4, with 12 bases in between. The CDR3 nucleotides are TGTGCCTGGAGTGCCCCAACGCAGGCAGATACGCAGTATTTT. This gives the protein CAWSAPTQADTQYF. The full variable domain, with the rest looked up from reference TRBV30 and TRBJ2-3, is SQTIHQWPATLVQPVGSPLSLECTVEGTSNPNLYWYRQAAGRGLQLLFYSVGIGQISSEVPQNLSASRPQDRQFILSSKKLLLSDSGFYLCAWSAPTQADTQYFGPGTRLTVL.

The V call is TRBV7-8, the J call TRBJ2-2, with 12 bases aligning to TRBD2. From germline, CDR1 is SGHVS and CDR2 FQNEAQ. This CDR3 contains 16 residues. V was pared by 8 bases and J by 5 bases, with 9 bases of the junction left unmatched. The CDR3 sequence is CASSPSGGAETGELFF. The CDR3 nucleotides read TGTGCCAGCTCCCCTAGCGGGGGGGCGGAGACCGGGGAGCTGTTTTTT.

The chain couples TRBV11-3 to TRBJ2-5, with 9 bases that match TRBD2. This CDR3 is built from 16 residues. Trimming cost V 1 base and J 1 base; bases outside gene matches: 4. Germline loops: CDR1 SGHNT, CDR2 YENEEA. The CDR3 protein is CASSLGTSEVQETQYF. For the CDR3, the DNA is TGTGCCAGCAGCTTAGGGACTAGCGAGGTCCAAGAGACCCAGTACTTC.

The chain couples TRBV5-1 to TRBJ2-5; D gene ambiguous. Trimming pared 2 bases from V and 2 bases from J, leaving 4 bases between. The CDR3 runs to 12 residues. From germline, CDR1 is SGHRS and CDR2 YFSETQ. CDR3 sequence: CASSFGQETQYF. CDR3 bases: TGCGCCAGCAGCTTTGGGCAAGAGACCCAGTACTTC.

This clone has only a few counts. This sequence joins TRBV5-1 and TRBJ1-1; 12 positions match TRBD1. Per germline, CDR1 SGHRS and CDR2 YFSETQ. The trim removed 4 bases at V and 0 bases at J, leaving 4 bases unmatched. The CDR3 consists of 16 residues. CDR3 region: CASSGGQGALNTEAFF. The CDR3 DNA is TGCGCCAGCAGCGGGGGACAGGGGGCTTTGAACACTGAAGCTTTCTTT.

This clone has just one count. The chain recombines TRBV5-1 with TRBJ2-7; the D is unclear. Germline CDR1 reads SGHRS; CDR2 reads YFSETQ. The CDR3 sequence is 14 residues long. With 1 base removed from V and 1 base from J, the gap between germline ends came to 9 bases. In nucleotides, the CDR3 is TGCGCCAGCAGCTTGTCTCCCAGGTCCTACGAGCAGTACTTC. Its translation is CASSLSPRSYEQYF.

The rearrangement uses TRBV20-1 and TRBJ2-1; 7 bases are shared with TRBD2. Germline trimming cut 2 bases from V and 10 bases from J; bases unmatched to any gene: 2. The germline gives CDR1 DFQATT, CDR2 SNEGSKA (reference sequence). The CDR3 is 11 residues long. CDR3 protein: CSARRGVEQFF. Here the CDR3 DNA reads TGCAGTGCTAGACGGGGGGTCGAGCAGTTCTTC.

The CDR3 loop reads CASRWSSNTEAFF. In DNA form, the CDR3 reads TGTGCCAGCAGGTGGAGCAGTAACACTGAAGCTTTCTTT. This chain uses TRBV2 with TRBJ1-1; D not certain. The CDR3 is 13 amino acids. Germline V CDR1 and CDR2: SNHLY, FYNNEI. V was shortened by 6 bases and J by 2 bases, with 10 bases between the two germline ends.

The rearrangement links TRBV11-2 to TRBJ1-1; D is undetermined. The ends were cut back, 4 bases at V and 3 bases at J, with 6 bases in the middle. The germline V gene encodes CDR1 SGHAT and CDR2 FQNNGV. The CDR3 is made up of 12 amino acids. CDR3 DNA sequence: TGTGCCAGCAGCTGGTCAGACACTGAAGCTTTCTTT. Translation: CASSWSDTEAFF.

The rearrangement joins TRBV5-6 to TRBJ2-1; D unclear. Germline-derived CDR1 and CDR2 are SGHDT and YYEEEE. Trimming cost V 2 bases and J 9 bases, with 12 bases left between them. There are 13 residues in the CDR3. The CDR3 DNA reads as TGTGCCAGCAGCTTTGGCAGGTCCTTTGAGCAGTTCTTC. Translated, it gives CASSFGRSFEQFF.

This clone was counted a few times. The chain couples TRBV5-5 to TRBJ1-1, with D uncertain. The V gene lost 4 bases and the J gene lost 3 bases, with 19 bases spanning the gap. CDR1 is SGHKS, CDR2 YYEKEE, per germline (reference sequence). The CDR3 is made up of 16 amino acids. CDR3 sequence: CASSPGMPGRDTEAFF. The DNA for the CDR3 is TGTGCCAGCAGCCCGGGTATGCCCGGTAGGGACACTGAAGCTTTCTTT.

The J gene is TRBJ2-7, the V gene TRBV5-1, with 12 bases lining up with TRBD1. The V and J ends lost 2 bases and 7 bases, in that order; junction bases with no gene match: 7. The length of the CDR3 is 15 residues. Germline V gives CDR1 SGHRS, CDR2 YFSETQ. CDR3 residues: CASSFRDRGLWEQYF. Here the CDR3 DNA reads TGCGCCAGCAGCTTCCGGGACAGGGGGCTTTGGGAGCAGTACTTC.

The rearrangement uses TRBV6-1 and TRBJ2-2; 11 nucleotides align to TRBD2. CDR3 size: 17 residues. The junction had 3 bases not matched to a gene; V was cut back by 2 bases and J by 1 base. Looked up from germline, CDR1 is MNHNS and CDR2 is SASEGT. The CDR3: CASSEFSGRGNTGELFF. The CDR3 nucleotides are TGTGCCAGCAGTGAATTTAGCGGGAGGGGGAACACCGGGGAGCTGTTTTTT.